This T cell receptor beta chain was observed in a study of T cell responses to AZD1222 COVID-19 vaccine. Study-level results: Compared with day 0, the breadth and depth of the Spike-specific TCR repertoire rose significantly after two doses of AZD1222. Just a handful of AZD1222 recipients tested seropositive at baseline. Spike-wide coverage was observed for vaccine-associated CD4 TCRs, with dominant responses at 160-218 and 743-854. Unmutated regions of variants are reportedly targeted by nearly half of spike-specific TCRs.

Generated by immunoSEQ multiplex PCR, the TCRdb table keeps only in-frame clones and is missing some. The table has about 130,000 clones, roughly 93% seen once. This clone has just a few counts. Its antigen is undetermined. The sample consisted of peripheral blood, taken 28 days after the second AZD1222 dose. The receptor was isolated from an adult who received the AZD1222 COVID-19 vaccine.

CDR3 region: CASSPRGTGVYNEQFF. CDR3 nucleotides: TGTGCCAGCAGCCCTAGAGGGACAGGGGTCTACAATGAGCAGTTCTTC. V usage is TRBV27 and J usage is TRBJ2-1; 10 positions match TRBD1. This CDR3 is 16 amino acids long. After removal of 6 bases from V and 3 bases from J, the junction contained 8 bases not matched to a gene. The germline CDR1 and CDR2 sequences are MNHEY and SMNVEV (reference sequence).